The T cell receptor beta chain described here comes from a study of naive and memory T cell subsets. Both TRBC1 and TRBC2 were covered by a beta constant-region primer of two equimolar oligonucleotides. TCRdb processed the UMI-ligation and nested PCR reads anew with MiXCR; each CDR3 protein has one entry. This table has 140,000 to 150,000 distinct CDR3 sequences, about a sixth appearing once. CD8 T cells were positively selected from what remained after CD4 positive selection. Regarding the study as a whole: Expression changes during T cell differentiation may affect RNA-based TCR counts. Diversity fell and Gini index rose from naive through CM, EM, EMRA. Naive and memory subsets had different power law exponents for TCR abundance.

This clonotype was detected a few times. The antigen remains undetermined. The V gene lost 5 bases and the J gene lost 5 bases, with 11 bases spanning the gap. The CDR3 has 13 residues. The source of this sequence is a human donor in good health. The chain employs TRBV12-3 or TRBV12-4 and TRBJ2-3, with D possibly TRBD2 on 6 matching bases. The sample comprised naive CD4+ T cells from blood. This CDR3 reads CASSRRRVDTQYF. CDR3 sequence (DNA): TGTGCCAGCAGTCGCCGGAGGGTAGATACGCAGTATTTT.